This entry is about one T cell receptor beta chain. The antigen remains unidentified. These data belong to a study of T-cell memory formation after mild COVID-19. At the level of the study: The TCR clusters were mostly specific to one donor.

Germline CDR1 is MGHRA and CDR2 is YSYEKL. The V end was cut by 3 bases, the J end by 3 bases, with 15 bases between. The CDR3 totals 16 residues. Study-wide results and caveats: Day 15 to 85 contractors were CD4/CD8 balanced; later expanders leaned CD4+. Pre-infection memory already had some responding clones, implying cross-reactive memory joined.

TCRdb itself ran the 5' RACE reads through MiXCR, one entry per CDR3 protein. There are hundreds of thousands of distinct CDR3 sequences in the sample; around a sixth occur only once, and about a fifth lies in the top ten. V is TRBV4-1 and J is TRBJ2-1; a weak D match, TRBD1 (7 bases). Specimen: PBMCs or a T cell subset sorted from them (not recorded which). The receptor was derived from a man aged 18 to 29 who had mild COVID-19 (a few samples of this study predate the infection). Cell type and time point are not known. The CDR3 here is CASSQRGDSHYNEQFF. DNA of the CDR3: TGCGCCAGCAGCCAGAGGGGGGACAGCCACTACAATGAGCAGTTCTTC.